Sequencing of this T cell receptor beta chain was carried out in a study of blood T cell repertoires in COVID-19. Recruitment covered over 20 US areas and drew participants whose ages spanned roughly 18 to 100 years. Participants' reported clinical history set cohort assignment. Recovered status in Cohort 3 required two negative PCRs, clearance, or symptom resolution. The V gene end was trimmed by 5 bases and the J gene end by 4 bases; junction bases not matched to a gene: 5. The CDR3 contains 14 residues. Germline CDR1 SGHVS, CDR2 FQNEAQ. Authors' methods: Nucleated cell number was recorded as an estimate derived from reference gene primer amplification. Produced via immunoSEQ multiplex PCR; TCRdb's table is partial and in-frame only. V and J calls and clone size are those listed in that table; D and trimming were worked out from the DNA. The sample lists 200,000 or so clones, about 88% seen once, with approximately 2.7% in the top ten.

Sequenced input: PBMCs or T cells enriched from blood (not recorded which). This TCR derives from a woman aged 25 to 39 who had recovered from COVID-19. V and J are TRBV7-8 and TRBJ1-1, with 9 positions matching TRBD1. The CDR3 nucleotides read TGTGCCAGCAGCACAAGACAGGGGGGCACTGAAGCTTTCTTT. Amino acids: CASSTRQGGTEAFF.